Below, 25 T cell receptor beta chains from the same sample are listed, as sequenced in a study of glioma-infiltrating T cells after dendritic cell vaccination. Repertoires were generated with immunoSEQ multiplex PCR, while TCRdb's copy carries only in-frame clones and drops some. The repertoire consists of 93,000 or so clones, with roughly 79% occurring once and the leading ten covering 10% to 15%. The starting material was blood, obtained before dendritic cell vaccination. The receptors originated from a human donor with glioblastoma.

CDR3 in amino acids: CAISDGLTDTQYF. CDR3 nucleotides: TGTGCCATCAGTGATGGCTTAACAGATACGCAGTATTTT. The rearrangement uses TRBV10-3 and TRBJ2-3; D unclear. The CDR3 extends over 13 amino acids. Germline values: CDR1 ENHRY, CDR2 SYGVKD. Trimming took 3 bases from V and 3 from J, leaving 7 bases between them.

V usage is TRBV11-2 and J usage is TRBJ2-3; weak D call: TRBD2 (6 bases). The V gene's germline CDR1 is SGHAT and CDR2 FQNNGV. Trimming removed 6 bases at V and 4 bases at J, with 11 bases between. The CDR3 is 13 amino acids. The CDR3 here is CASRLPGADTQYF. CDR3 bases: TGTGCCAGCAGACTACCGGGGGCAGATACGCAGTATTTT.

The chain couples TRBV30 to TRBJ1-4, with D maybe TRBD1 (6 bases). The CDR3 has 13 residues. The germline V and J ends were trimmed by 2 bases and 6 bases, with 10 bases remaining between them. The germline gives CDR1 GTSNPN, CDR2 SVGIG (reference sequence). The CDR3 DNA follows: TGTGCCTGGAGTTCAGGGGATTATGAAAAACTGTTTTTT. As protein: CAWSSGDYEKLFF.

This clone was recorded only once. This rearrangement joins TRBV19 to TRBJ1-2; 9 bases are shared with TRBD1. CDR1 is LNHDA, CDR2 SQIVND, per germline (reference sequence). The V gene end was trimmed by 6 bases and the J gene end by 3 bases; junction bases not matched to a gene: 17. This CDR3 region has 18 residues. The CDR3 is CASRGESPGQGPYYGYTF. The CDR3 DNA sequence: TGTGCCAGTAGGGGGGAGTCGCCGGGACAGGGCCCCTACTATGGCTACACCTTC.

The chain joins TRBV4-3 to TRBJ2-3; D may be TRBD2 (7 bases). CDR3 length equals 18 residues. The V gene lost 0 bases and the J gene lost 2 bases, with 18 bases spanning the gap. Germline CDR1 is LGHNA and CDR2 is YSLEER. In nucleotides, the CDR3 is TGCGCCAGCAGCCAAGATACTGAAGGGGGGGGCCTCACAGATACGCAGTATTTT. Translation: CASSQDTEGGGLTDTQYF.

The V gene is TRBV5-4, the J gene TRBJ2-7; 11 nucleotides align to TRBD2. V gave up 0 bases and J gave up 4 bases; unmatched junction bases: 3. The CDR3 has 15 amino acids. Germline CDR1 reads SGHNT; CDR2 reads YYREEE (reference sequence). The CDR3 coding sequence is TGTGCCAGCAGCTTGGAACTAGCGGGGGCATACGAGCAGTACTTC. Its translation is CASSLELAGAYEQYF.

The CDR3 region is CASNGGGAYEQYF. The CDR3 bases are TGTGCCAGCAATGGCGGGGGGGCCTACGAGCAGTACTTC. The V gene is TRBV2, the J gene TRBJ2-7; 9 positions agree with TRBD2. Germline values: CDR1 SNHLY, CDR2 FYNNEI. This CDR3 contains 13 residues. Trimming took 7 bases from V and 2 from J; bases not matched to a gene: 3.

The chain employs TRBV7-9 and TRBJ1-1, with 9 bases aligning to TRBD1. V was clipped by 5 bases and J by 1 base; unmatched bases: 5. The CDR3 has 15 amino acids. Germline CDR1 SEHNR, CDR2 FQNEAQ (reference sequence). CDR3 sequence (DNA): TGTGCCAGCAGCATTTACAGGGGGCCGAACACTGAAGCTTTCTTT. Encoded protein: CASSIYRGPNTEAFF. The full variable domain, with the rest looked up from reference TRBV7-9 and TRBJ1-1, is DTGVSQNPRHKITKRGQNVTFRCDPISEHNRLYWYRQTLGQGPEFLTYFQNEAQLEKSRLLSDRFSAERPKGSFSTLEIQRTEQGDSAMYLCASSIYRGPNTEAFFGQGTRLTVV.

V usage is TRBV27 and J usage is TRBJ2-5, with D possibly matching TRBD1 (6 bases). CDR1 MNHEY and CDR2 SMNVEV come from the germline V gene (reference sequence). This CDR3 spans 14 amino acids. The germline V and J ends were trimmed by 5 bases and 5 bases, with 15 bases remaining between them. In DNA form, the CDR3 reads TGTGCCAGCAGTCCGGACAGCTCTAGGGAGACCCAGTACTTC. Protein sequence: CASSPDSSRETQYF.

This clone has more than one count but fewer than ten. V gene TRBV11-2 combines with J gene TRBJ2-3; 9 positions match TRBD1. The CDR3 totals 14 residues. Germline assignment: CDR1 SGHAT and CDR2 FQNNGV. V lost 5 bases, J lost 6 bases, and 6 bases stayed unmatched. CDR3 in DNA: TGTGCCAGCAGCGAGACAGGGGGAATGGATACGCAGTATTTT. Residues: CASSETGGMDTQYF.

The rearrangement uses TRBV4-3 and TRBJ2-7, with 10 bases identical to TRBD1. V lost 3 bases, J lost 0 bases, and 2 bases stayed unmatched. CDR3 length: 15 amino acids. CDR1 and CDR2 (germline): LGHNA, YSLEER. Here the CDR3 reads CASSHGQGVSYEQYF. CDR3 DNA sequence: TGCGCCAGCAGCCATGGACAGGGGGTCTCCTACGAGCAGTACTTC.

The chain is built from TRBV30 and TRBJ1-5; no firm D call. The CDR3 is made up of 15 amino acids. The ends were cut back, 0 bases at V and 3 bases at J, with 12 bases in the middle. The germline V gene has CDR1 GTSNPN and CDR2 SVGIG (reference sequence). The CDR3 nucleotides read TGTGCCTGGAGTGTATATGGGAGGGCCAATCAGCCCCAGCATTTT. Translation gives CAWSVYGRANQPQHF. Full variable domain (remainder filled in from reference TRBV30 and TRBJ1-5): SQTIHQWPATLVQPVGSPLSLECTVEGTSNPNLYWYRQAAGRGLQLLFYSVGIGQISSEVPQNLSASRPQDRQFILSSKKLLLSDSGFYLCAWSVYGRANQPQHFGDGTRLSIL.

CDR3 sequence (DNA): TGTGCCAGCAGCCCAACCTCGGGGTCGGGGGACACCATATATTTT. This translates into CASSPTSGSGDTIYF. The chain combines TRBV7-2 with TRBJ1-3, with D perhaps TRBD1 (5 bases). CDR1 SGHTA and CDR2 FQGNSA come from the germline V gene. The CDR3 spans 15 residues. Trimming took 5 bases from V and 8 from J, leaving 19 bases between them.

This sequence joins TRBV2 and TRBJ2-5, with D possibly being TRBD1 (5 bases). In germline, CDR1 is SNHLY, CDR2 FYNNEI. Trimming removed 6 bases at V and 4 bases at J, with 15 bases between. The CDR3 totals 14 residues. CDR3: CASREFHQGETQYF. The CDR3 nucleotides read TGTGCCAGCAGGGAATTTCACCAGGGAGAGACCCAGTACTTC.

The CDR3 here is CASSYGGGYTF. CDR3 coding DNA: TGTGCCAGCAGTTACGGAGGCGGCTACACCTTC. V and J are TRBV6-6 and TRBJ1-2; D uncertain. The V gene's germline CDR1 is MNHNY and CDR2 SVGAGI (reference sequence). The V and J ends lost 2 bases and 8 bases respectively, with 6 bases between them. The CDR3 contains 11 residues.

V is TRBV7-3 and J is TRBJ2-7, with 10 bases lining up with TRBD2. V lost 5 bases to trimming and J lost 5 bases; unmatched junction nucleotides: 9. Per the germline V gene, CDR1 is SGHTA and CDR2 is FQGTGA. CDR3 length: 15 amino acids. As DNA, the CDR3 is TGTGCCAGCAGCGCGGTGGGGCTAGCGGGGGACGAGCAGTACTTC. Translating it yields CASSAVGLAGDEQYF.

This clone was found a few times. The rearrangement joins TRBV7-9 to TRBJ1-5; TRBD1 aligns across 7 bases. Germline trimming cut 4 bases from V and 5 bases from J; bases unmatched to any gene: 14. CDR1 SEHNR and CDR2 FQNEAQ come from the germline V gene (reference sequence). The length of the CDR3 is 17 residues. The CDR3 DNA reads TGTGCCAGCAGCTCGGGGTACCGGACAGGTGTCCATCAGCCCCAGCATTTT. It codes for CASSSGYRTGVHQPQHF.

The rearrangement joins TRBV4-1 to TRBJ2-3; 7 bases agree with TRBD1. V was clipped by 5 bases and J by 5 bases; unmatched bases: 10. Germline loops: CDR1 MGHRA, CDR2 YSYEKL. The CDR3 is 15 residues long. The CDR3 nucleotides read TGCGCCAGCAGCTTTCGTTCAGGGGGTGGAGATACGCAGTATTTT. This sequence encodes CASSFRSGGGDTQYF.

The V and J genes are TRBV7-8 and TRBJ2-7, with 8 positions matching TRBD1. J gave up 4 bases and V 5 bases, and 4 bases lay outside the gene matches. Germline CDR1 SGHVS, CDR2 FQNEAQ. The length of the CDR3 is 13 residues. The CDR3 nucleotides read TGTGCCAGCAGCGTGGACAGGGAGTACGAGCAGTACTTC. Its protein product is CASSVDREYEQYF.

The J gene is TRBJ1-5, the V gene TRBV19; D gene ambiguous. Trimming took off 4 bases at V and 6 bases at J, with 16 bases between the two ends. Germline V lookup: CDR1 LNHDA, CDR2 SQIVND (reference sequence). The CDR3 is 15 residues long. CDR3 amino acids: CASSTEIEIVQPQHF. The CDR3 region has the DNA TGTGCCAGTAGTACGGAGATAGAAATTGTTCAGCCCCAGCATTTT.

This clone came up once. The J gene is TRBJ2-7, the V gene TRBV5-4; 8 nucleotides match TRBD1. Germline V gene data show CDR1 as SGHNT and CDR2 as YYREEE (reference sequence). V lost 4 bases to trimming and J lost 3 bases; unmatched junction nucleotides: 9. This CDR3 has 15 amino acids. CDR3 DNA: TGTGCCAGCAGCCAAGAGGACAGGGTGGTCTACGAGCAGTACTTC. Translated, it gives CASSQEDRVVYEQYF.

The chain carries TRBV11-2 and TRBJ1-2; a weak D match, TRBD1 (5 bases). The ends were cut back, 0 bases at V and 5 bases at J, with 16 bases in the middle. The CDR3 extends over 16 amino acids. CDR1 and CDR2 from the germline V gene are SGHAT and FQNNGV. CDR3 nucleotides: TGTGCCAGCAGCTTAGATTTGGGTCCAGGGTCATATGGCTACACCTTC. Its protein is CASSLDLGPGSYGYTF. The full variable domain, with the rest looked up from reference TRBV11-2 and TRBJ1-2, is EAGVAQSPRYKIIEKRQSVAFWCNPISGHATLYWYQQILGQGPKLLIQFQNNGVVDDSQLPKDRFSAERLKGVDSTLKIQPAKLEDSAVYLCASSLDLGPGSYGYTFGSGTRLTVV.

The chain recombines TRBV7-9 with TRBJ1-2; 10 positions match TRBD1. The CDR3 loop spans 15 amino acids. Germline-derived CDR1 and CDR2 are SEHNR and FQNEAQ (reference sequence). Trimming cost V 0 bases and J 4 bases; bases outside gene matches: 2. In DNA form, the CDR3 reads TGTGCCAGCAGCTTAGCGGGACAGGGGAGCTATGGCTACACCTTC. Encoded protein: CASSLAGQGSYGYTF.

This clone showed up just a few times. V is TRBV5-4 and J is TRBJ1-2; no firm D call. Trimming cost V 3 bases and J 3 bases, with 9 bases left between them. Germline V gene data show CDR1 as SGHNT and CDR2 as YYREEE (reference sequence). The length of the CDR3 is 13 residues. The CDR3 reads CASSSSRDYGYTF. The CDR3 coding sequence is TGTGCCAGCAGCTCCTCGAGGGACTATGGCTACACCTTC.

The genes are TRBV23-1 and TRBJ1-3; D possibly corresponds to TRBD1 (5 bases). TRBV23-1 is an ORF, and what it does is uncertain. The CDR3 is made up of 16 amino acids. V lost 3 bases, J lost 0 bases, and 12 bases lay in between. The CDR3 sequence: CASSQTVLNSGNTIYF. DNA for the CDR3: TGCGCCAGCAGTCAGACAGTCTTGAACTCTGGAAACACCATATATTTT.